Following are 29 T cell receptor beta chains from one sample sequenced in a study of T cells in Graves' hyperthyroidism and ophthalmopathy. There were TCR beta CDR3 regions amplified from RNA transcripts. The study used the HTBI primer set for a first-round RT-PCR of the TCR CDR3. MiXCR was run by TCRdb on the multiplex PCR reads, yielding one entry per CDR3 protein. This table has fewer than 550,000 distinct CDR3 sequences, around 14% appearing once. Specimen: blood. The receptor source for this set is a woman aged 18-29 years with Graves' hyperthyroidism.

This clonotype came up many times. The CDR3 coding sequence is TGTGCCAGTAGTATTTGGAATGAAGCTTTCTTT. Protein product: CASSIWNEAFF. The chain links TRBV19 to TRBJ1-1; D remains unclear. Per germline, CDR1 LNHDA and CDR2 SQIVND (reference sequence). The CDR3 runs to 11 residues. Trimming stripped 3 bases from V and 7 bases from J, with 6 bases between. Variable domain in full (rest from reference TRBV19 and TRBJ1-1): DGGITQSPKYLFRKEGQNVTLSCEQNLNHDAMYWYRQDPGQGLRLIYYSQIVNDFQKGDIAEGYSVSREKKESFPLTVTSAQKNPTAFYLCASSIWNEAFFGQGTRLTVV.

A single count supports this clonotype. V and J are TRBV20-1 and TRBJ1-3; D unresolved. The CDR3 consists of 16 residues. With 2 bases removed from V and 4 bases from J, the gap between germline ends came to 18 bases. Germline V lookup: CDR1 DFQATT, CDR2 SNEGSKA (reference sequence). In DNA form, the CDR3 reads TGCAGTGCTAGAACCCCCGAGGCGTGGGGAGGAAACACCATATATTTT. The encoded protein is CSARTPEAWGGNTIYF.

This clonotype was found many times. This sequence joins TRBV11-3 and TRBJ2-1; D may be TRBD1 or TRBD2 (5 bases each). The CDR3 is 13 amino acids. Trimming shortened V by 6 bases and J by 7 bases, and 13 bases separated the two germline ends. CDR1 SGHNT and CDR2 YENEEA come from the germline V gene. CDR3 sequence reads: CASRANGGNEQFF. The CDR3 nucleotides read TGTGCCAGCAGGGCCAATGGGGGTAATGAGCAGTTCTTC. Using reference TRBV11-3 and TRBJ2-1 for the parts outside the CDR3, the full variable domain is EAGVVQSPRYKIIEKKQPVAFWCNPISGHNTLYWYLQNLGQGPELLIRYENEEAVDDSQLPKDRFSAERLKGVDSTLKIQPAELGDSAVYLCASRANGGNEQFFGPGTRLTVL.

This clonotype was seen more than once but under ten times. This chain links TRBV7-3 with TRBJ2-1; D gene unclear. V lost 5 bases, J lost 5 bases, and 13 bases lay in between. Germline assignment: CDR1 SGHTA and CDR2 FQGTGA. This CDR3 contains 14 residues. The CDR3 here is CASSRRAGDNEQFF. In DNA, the CDR3 is TGTGCCAGCAGCCGTCGGGCAGGTGACAATGAGCAGTTCTTC.

In this sample, this clonotype turned up many times. The genes are TRBV6-2 or TRBV6-3 and TRBJ2-3; D ambiguous. This CDR3 has 13 amino acids. CDR1 and CDR2 from the germline V gene are MNHEY and SVGEGT. V was pared by 5 bases and J by 4 bases, with 10 bases between. CDR3 nucleotide sequence: TGTGCCAGCAGTCGTGACTTGGCAGATACGCAGTATTTT. As protein: CASSRDLADTQYF.

This clonotype was counted at least ten times. This chain joins TRBV5-1 and TRBJ1-6, with TRBD1 identical over 7 bases. The CDR3 extends over 15 amino acids. The V gene's germline CDR1 is SGHRS and CDR2 YFSETQ. After removal of 4 bases from V and 3 bases from J, the junction contained 4 bases not matched to a gene. The DNA of the CDR3 is TGCGCCAGCAGCCCCGGGACAGTCTATAATTCACCCCTCCACTTT. It specifies CASSPGTVYNSPLHF.

The chain uses TRBV5-1 and TRBJ2-3; weak D call: TRBD2 (5 bases). The CDR3 contains 15 residues. CDR1 is SGHRS, CDR2 YFSETQ, per germline. V was trimmed by 4 bases and J by 1 base, leaving 13 bases between them. CDR3 loop: CASSGSARGTDTQYF. CDR3 nucleotide sequence: TGCGCCAGCAGCGGCAGCGCGCGGGGCACAGATACGCAGTATTTT.

V and J are TRBV24-1 and TRBJ2-2; D is undetermined. Trimming left V 3 bases short and J 6 bases short, with 13 bases between. This CDR3 spans 15 amino acids. Germline loops: CDR1 KGHDR, CDR2 SFDVKD. The CDR3 nucleotides read TGTGCCACCAGTGATGGGCAAGGCATGGCCGGGGAGCTGTTTTTT. Translated: CATSDGQGMAGELFF.

This clonotype was seen many times. The genes are TRBV12-3 or TRBV12-4 and TRBJ1-2, with 7 bases that match TRBD1. V shed 6 bases, J shed 5 bases, and the junction held 3 bases outside the gene matches. The CDR3 sequence is 12 residues long. The CDR3 DNA sequence: TGTGCCAGCAGGGGACAGAGTTATGGCTACACCTTC. Protein: CASRGQSYGYTF.

Remarks on this clonotype: A much more abundant neighbour one base away suggests this may be a read error. The chain links TRBV5-5 to TRBJ2-5; 7 bases agree with TRBD2. The CDR3 sequence is 17 residues long. With 1 base clipped from V and 9 bases from J, the junction kept 18 bases outside the gene matches. CDR1 and CDR2 (germline): SGHKS, YYEKEE (reference sequence). The CDR3 loop is CASSLNVPIEPREAQYF. The CDR3 region has the DNA TGTGCCAGCAGCTTGAACGTCCCGATTGAGCCCCGGGAGGCCCAGTACTTC.

This clonotype occurred many times. The V call is TRBV12-3 or TRBV12-4, the J call TRBJ2-7; D gene unclear. V lost 5 bases, J lost 3 bases, and 14 bases lay in between. The CDR3 has 14 amino acids. CDR3 DNA sequence: TGTGCCAGCAGTCCTCCAGCCCAACTCTACGAGCAGTACTTC. Translation: CASSPPAQLYEQYF.

There are many counts of this clonotype. V and J are TRBV11-2 and TRBJ1-2, with D tentatively TRBD1 (6 bases). V was shortened by 3 bases and J by 8 bases, with 16 bases between the two germline ends. The CDR3 spans 14 residues. Germline V gene data show CDR1 as SGHAT and CDR2 as FQNNGV. CDR3 protein: CASSFKITGQGYTF. The CDR3 coding sequence is TGTGCCAGCAGCTTTAAGATCACAGGGCAGGGCTACACCTTC. The full variable domain, with the rest looked up from reference TRBV11-2 and TRBJ1-2, is EAGVAQSPRYKIIEKRQSVAFWCNPISGHATLYWYQQILGQGPKLLIQFQNNGVVDDSQLPKDRFSAERLKGVDSTLKIQPAKLEDSAVYLCASSFKITGQGYTFGSGTRLTVV.

This clonotype was seen more than once but under ten times. The rearrangement links TRBV6-2 or TRBV6-3 to TRBJ1-5; D may be TRBD1 (5 bases). With 4 bases removed from V and 7 bases from J, the gap between germline ends came to 17 bases. Germline-derived CDR1 and CDR2 are MNHEY and SVGEGT. The CDR3 is 15 residues long. DNA of the CDR3: TGTGCCAGCAGTTCCTACAGGACAATCCTCCAGCCCCAGCATTTT. Its translation is CASSSYRTILQPQHF.

This clonotype was observed a handful of times. The rearrangement uses TRBV5-4 and TRBJ1-6; no reliable D call. From germline, CDR1 is SGHNT and CDR2 YYREEE (reference sequence). CDR3 length: 16 residues. With 2 bases removed from V and 0 bases from J, the gap between germline ends came to 9 bases. This CDR3 is CASSFSGSSYNSPLHF. The CDR3 DNA follows: TGTGCCAGCAGCTTTAGCGGGAGCTCCTATAATTCACCCCTCCACTTT.

This clonotype occurred many times. The V call is TRBV28, the J call TRBJ2-7; D is undetermined. CDR1 MDHEN and CDR2 SYDVKM come from the germline V gene. The ends were cut back, 0 bases at V and 2 bases at J, with 14 bases in the middle. The CDR3 has 16 amino acids. In DNA form, the CDR3 reads TGTGCCAGCAGTTTATGGGTGGGGATAATCCCCTACGAGCAGTACTTC. The encoded protein is CASSLWVGIIPYEQYF.

This clonotype occurred many times. The chain recombines TRBV28 with TRBJ2-2, with 8 nucleotides matching TRBD2. Trimming at V came to 6 bases and at J to 3 bases, leaving 9 bases not matched to a gene. The CDR3 spans 16 residues. Germline CDR1 MDHEN, CDR2 SYDVKM. CDR3 sequence: CASSPPGLVHTGELFF. CDR3 sequence (DNA): TGTGCCAGCAGCCCACCGGGACTAGTTCACACCGGGGAGCTGTTTTTT.

The chain recombines TRBV28 with TRBJ2-1, with TRBD1 matching 8 bases. Germline-derived CDR1 and CDR2 are MDHEN and SYDVKM. The CDR3 length is 15 residues. The V gene end was trimmed by 6 bases and the J gene end by 3 bases; junction bases not matched to a gene: 7. The CDR3 coding sequence is TGTGCCAGCAGCAGGACAGGGTTCCTCTACAATGAGCAGTTCTTC. It yields the protein CASSRTGFLYNEQFF.

A single count supports this clonotype. Given a much more abundant clone one base away, this may be a read error. The chain couples TRBV20-1 to TRBJ2-7; D remains unclear. Germline values: CDR1 DFQATT, CDR2 SNEGSKA (reference sequence). CDR3 length equals 14 residues. Trimming removed 0 bases at V and 5 bases at J, with 14 bases between. The CDR3 nucleotides read TGCAGTGCTAGAGAAGGCTACCGGAGCGACGAGCAGTACTTC. Translating gives CSAREGYRSDEQYF.

This clonotype was picked up many times. The chain uses TRBV2 and TRBJ1-3; no clear D. Germline V lookup: CDR1 SNHLY, CDR2 FYNNEI. The CDR3 totals 13 residues. Trimming cost V 7 bases and J 0 bases, with 7 bases left between them. The CDR3 sequence: CASKSSSGNTIYF. CDR3 in DNA: TGTGCCAGCAAGAGTTCCTCTGGAAACACCATATATTTT.

This clonotype was counted at least ten times. CDR3 DNA: TGTGCCAGCAGTTCCTCTGATTTGAATGAGCAGTTCTTC. Protein product: CASSSSDLNEQFF. The chain combines TRBV6-2 or TRBV6-3 with TRBJ2-1; unclear D gene. This CDR3 spans 13 amino acids. Germline V gene data show CDR1 as MNHEY and CDR2 as SVGEGT. The ends were cut back, 4 bases at V and 7 bases at J, with 11 bases in the middle.

About this clonotype itself: A much larger clonotype is one base distant, so this may be a read error. The rearrangement uses TRBV6-2 or TRBV6-3 and TRBJ1-2, with TRBD1 matching 7 bases. Germline V gives CDR1 MNHEY, CDR2 SVGEGT. J gave up 3 bases and V 6 bases, and 7 bases lay outside the gene matches. The CDR3 is 14 amino acids. The CDR3 loop is CASSKGQLDYGYTF. In DNA, the CDR3 is TGTGCCAGCAGCAAGGGACAGCTTGACTATGGCTACACCTTC.

This rearrangement joins TRBV9 to TRBJ2-3; a possible D gene is TRBD2 (5 bases). CDR1 SGDLS and CDR2 YYNGEE come from the germline V gene. V lost 1 base and J lost 6, with 9 bases in between. This CDR3 contains 13 residues. The CDR3 sequence: CASSVQPGDTQYF. CDR3 sequence (DNA): TGTGCCAGCAGCGTACAACCGGGGGATACGCAGTATTTT. The full variable domain, completed using reference TRBV9 and TRBJ2-3, is DSGVTQTPKHLITATGQRVTLRCSPRSGDLSVYWYQQSLDQGLQFLIQYYNGEERAKGNILERFSAQQFPDLHSELNLSSLELGDSALYFCASSVQPGDTQYFGPGTRLTVL.

The chain is built from TRBV20-1 and TRBJ2-7; TRBD2 agrees at 9 bases. Trimming removed 3 bases from V and 4 bases from J; junction bases left unmatched: 10. The germline V gene has CDR1 DFQATT and CDR2 SNEGSKA (reference sequence). The CDR3 spans 15 residues. This chain's CDR3 is CSASRAGGLRYEQYF. The CDR3 nucleotides read TGCAGTGCTAGCCGTGCGGGGGGGCTTCGTTACGAGCAGTACTTC.

This clonotype was picked up a small number of times. A much larger clonotype is one base distant, so this may be a read error. The chain carries TRBV28 and TRBJ1-5; D uncertain. The CDR3 contains 16 residues. Germline V lookup: CDR1 MDHEN, CDR2 SYDVKM. The V end was cut by 4 bases, the J end by 2 bases, with 15 bases between. CDR3 region: CASSWAAGLGNQPQHF. CDR3 DNA sequence: TGTGCCAGCAGTTGGGCAGCGGGCTTAGGCAATCAGCCCCAGCATTTT. Full variable domain (outside the CDR3, taken from reference TRBV28 and TRBJ1-5): DVKVTQSSRYLVKRTGEKVFLECVQDMDHENMFWYRQDPGLGLRLIYFSYDVKMKEKGDIPEGYSVSREKKERFSLILESASTNQTSMYLCASSWAAGLGNQPQHFGDGTRLSIL.

This rearrangement joins TRBV10-1 to TRBJ2-7, with a weak D call TRBD2 (5 bases). This CDR3 has 17 residues. Between the trimmed V and J ends, which lost 0 bases and 3 bases, there was a span of 18 bases. Germline loops: CDR1 WNHNN, CDR2 SYGVQD (reference sequence). The CDR3 here is CASSESPITRRNYEQYF. The CDR3 bases are TGCGCCAGCAGTGAGTCGCCCATTACCCGGAGGAACTACGAGCAGTACTTC.

This clonotype has a count of ten or more. The gene calls are TRBV11-1 and TRBJ2-7; maybe TRBD1 (6 bases). The V gene's germline CDR1 is SGHAT and CDR2 FQDESV (reference sequence). The ends were cut back, 3 bases at V and 5 bases at J, with 14 bases in the middle. CDR3 size: 14 residues. CDR3 in DNA: TGTGCCAGCAGCTTCCCAGGGGCTCGGAACGAGCAGTACTTC. Encoded protein: CASSFPGARNEQYF.

This clonotype was detected many times. J is TRBJ1-2 and V is TRBV28, with 8 bases lining up with TRBD1. The CDR3 sequence is 12 residues long. With V trimmed by 8 bases and J by 8 bases, 7 bases remained unmatched. CDR1 and CDR2 from the germline V gene are MDHEN and SYDVKM. The CDR3 loop is CASLDRAEGYTF. The CDR3, as DNA: TGTGCCAGCCTGGACAGGGCCGAGGGCTACACCTTC.

In its sample, this clonotype was seen many times. V usage is TRBV19 and J usage is TRBJ2-7, with TRBD2 as a possible D gene (6 bases). Germline assignment: CDR1 LNHDA and CDR2 SQIVND (reference sequence). The CDR3 extends over 15 amino acids. The V end was cut by 5 bases, the J end by 0 bases, with 14 bases between. The CDR3 DNA sequence: TGTGCCAGTAGTCCAGGGACTGGAAGCTCCTACGAGCAGTACTTC. It codes for CASSPGTGSSYEQYF.

This clonotype was observed at least ten times. The chain has TRBV11-3 and TRBJ2-1; D is ambiguous. Germline CDR1 is SGHNT and CDR2 is YENEEA. Trimming shortened V by 5 bases and J by 5 bases, and 10 bases separated the two germline ends. This CDR3 comprises 13 residues. The CDR3 loop is CASSPGPHNEQFF. CDR3 DNA: TGTGCCAGCAGCCCCGGACCGCACAATGAGCAGTTCTTC.